This T cell receptor beta chain was obtained from a study of identical twins (dated by TCRdb to about 2016). About the investigation overall: TCR alpha and beta repertoires from monozygotic twins, unrelated adults of various ages and cord blood were deep-sequenced to test whether fetal clonotypes persist. To rule out contamination, replicate twin experiments were performed at different times with different library preparation protocols. General findings and caveats noted by the study authors: In monozygotic twins, recombination models systematically underestimated out-of-frame TCR alpha sharing, but the models matched the sharing seen between unrelated individuals. Out-of-frame TCR alpha sequences shared between twins showed an excess of low generation-probability sequences compared with coincidental sharing between unrelated individuals. A weaker excess of twin sharing was found in beta out-of-frame sequences because the signal-to-noise ratio was lowered by fewer shared sequences. Because the same donors could not be followed over many years, conclusions were based on cross-sectional statistical analysis. Invariant T cells such as MAIT and iNKT could partly confound zero-insertion analyses, though diverse VJ usage argued against this for most clonotypes. Abundant cord blood beta clonotypes carried fewer insertions; young adult naive repertoires showed a weaker similar trend, while memory repertoires showed none.

This clonotype was observed at least ten times. Its cognate antigen has yet to be identified. No clone much larger than this one lies a single base away; base qualities are absent. Relative to germline, V is 7 bases shorter and J is 3 bases shorter, with 10 bases between their ends. Reading the germline V gene gives CDR1 SQVTM and CDR2 ANQGSEA. The CDR3, cysteine through phenylalanine, is 11 amino acids long. The kept DNA is CDR3 alone, 33 bases in frame from the first base. Only healthy Caucasian donors were included. Library creation used 5' RACE. This sample was sequenced with an Illumina HiSeq 2000. Template switching added a universal primer binding site, and the final cDNA carried a unique molecular identifier that allowed TCR cDNA molecules to be counted accurately. Specific primers in the conserved constant-segment region were used to synthesize first-strand cDNA for the TCR alpha and beta chains. To control for contamination, each cDNA library was double barcoded with a SMART-Mk sample barcode plus Illumina barcodes. TruSeq adapter sequences along with Illumina sample barcodes were introduced in two successive PCR steps. The TCR alpha and beta cDNA libraries were sequenced on the Illumina HiSeq platform using custom primers. On the authors' methods: MiGEC was used to process raw reads and extract unique molecular identifiers, and MiXCR was used to find CDR3 positions. Recombination models were inferred per individual with the repgenHMM and IGoR tools using an EM algorithm. The analysis of shared clonotypes was done with the tcR package in R, with sharing normalized by the product of cloneset sizes. To study raw recombination free of thymic and clonal selection effects, out-of-frame nonproductive sequences were analyzed. TCRdb ran its own pipeline on the public reads, namely fastp trimming at Q25 and MiXCR clone calling, and kept in-frame beta chains. When rows share a CDR3 protein, they turn into one entry using the most common DNA and genes. The V and J calls and clone size come from TCRdb's table, not from the authors' own analysis. Counted in this sample were roughly 1.6 million distinct CDR3 sequences; under 35% of them appeared once. Approximately 0.29% of the sample comes from the top ten.

This TCR came from a newborn girl in good health. The sequencing sample was made of cord blood. The receptor chain draws on TRBV29-1 and TRBJ2-7, with no D gene named confidently. The sequenced DNA is TGCAGCGCCGGGCTAAACTACGAGCAGTACTTC. It is translated as CSAGLNYEQYF.